A single sample gave rise to the 13 T cell receptor beta chains below, sequenced in a study of cytomegalovirus exposure and HLA in healthy donors. 13 Jbeta primers and 60 Vbeta primers were used for the PCR. Clones were read by immunoSEQ multiplex PCR, and TCRdb kept only the in-frame ones, dropping some. Here the sample spans 100,000 to 150,000 clones, more than 8% being singletons. The sample taken for sequencing was PBMCs. The receptors shown here come from a man aged 40-55 years in good health and CMV-seronegative.

A remark on this clone: Within the sample, other DNA sequences also encode this same CDR3. The chain uses TRBV6-6 and TRBJ2-2; D is uncertain. Per the germline V gene, CDR1 is MNHNY and CDR2 is SVGAGI (reference sequence). V lost 6 bases and J 2 bases, leaving 13 bases between the germline ends. The CDR3 consists of 15 residues. In nucleotides, the CDR3 is TGTGCCAGCAGCTACGGTCGAGAAAACACCGGGGAGCTGTTTTTT. Encoded protein: CASSYGRENTGELFF.

The V call is TRBV28, the J call TRBJ1-2; D is undetermined. V was shortened by 6 bases and J by 2 bases, with 4 bases between the two germline ends. Per the germline V gene, CDR1 is MDHEN and CDR2 is SYDVKM. The CDR3 consists of 11 residues. The CDR3 is CASRENYGYTF. The CDR3 DNA reads as TGTGCCAGCAGGGAGAACTATGGCTACACCTTC.

V is TRBV6-6 and J is TRBJ1-5; D is possibly TRBD1 (5 bases). Trimming pared 6 bases from V and 4 bases from J, leaving 16 bases between. CDR1 and CDR2 (germline): MNHNY, SVGAGI (reference sequence). The CDR3 runs 15 residues. Here the CDR3 reads CASRPRQGINQPQHF. The CDR3 DNA is TGTGCCAGCAGACCCCGCCAGGGTATTAATCAGCCCCAGCATTTT.

This clone was observed a handful of times. The rearrangement joins TRBV28 to TRBJ1-4; 12 positions match TRBD1. The CDR3 length is 18 residues. V lost 5 bases and J lost 2; bases outside the gene matches: 9. Germline V lookup: CDR1 MDHEN, CDR2 SYDVKM. Here the CDR3 reads CASSLSPGTGGTNEKLFF. In nucleotides, the CDR3 is TGTGCCAGCAGTCTAAGTCCCGGGACAGGGGGCACTAATGAAAAACTGTTTTTT.

This clone was seen more than once but under ten times. The chain combines TRBV9 with TRBJ1-2, with D perhaps TRBD1 (5 bases). CDR1 and CDR2 (germline): SGDLS, YYNGEE. The V and J ends lost 4 bases and 2 bases respectively, with 12 bases between them. This CDR3 has 14 amino acids. CDR3: CASSPRQGNYGYTF. Here the CDR3 DNA reads TGTGCCAGCAGCCCCCGGCAGGGCAACTATGGCTACACCTTC.

This clone was seen a few times. The chain has TRBV29-1 and TRBJ2-3; no definite D call. V lost 7 bases, J lost 2 bases, and 7 bases lay in between. CDR1 and CDR2 from the germline V gene are SQVTM and ANQGSEA. The CDR3 has 11 residues. This chain's CDR3 is CSGQHTDTQYF. CDR3 nucleotide sequence: TGCAGCGGACAACACACAGATACGCAGTATTTT.

This chain connects TRBV7-2 to TRBJ2-7; 9 nucleotides agree with TRBD2. The CDR3 consists of 15 residues. Germline V gene lookup returns CDR1 SGHTA and CDR2 FQGNSA. V lost 4 bases to trimming and J lost 0 bases; unmatched junction nucleotides: 4. For the CDR3, the DNA is TGTGCCAGCAGCTACGCTAGCGGGAACTCCTACGAGCAGTACTTC. Its protein is CASSYASGNSYEQYF.

The gene calls are TRBV7-2 and TRBJ1-4, with 7 bases lining up with TRBD1. This CDR3 comprises 14 residues. The V gene's germline CDR1 is SGHTA and CDR2 FQGNSA. Trimming removed 5 bases from V and 4 bases from J; junction bases left unmatched: 4. The CDR3 reads CASSQDRINEKLFF. DNA of the CDR3: TGTGCCAGCAGCCAGGACAGGATTAATGAAAAACTGTTTTTT.

This clone has more than one count but fewer than ten. Written as DNA, the CDR3 is TGCGCCAGCAGCCAAGCGGGGGGACTCGGCACAGATACGCAGTATTTT. It yields the protein CASSQAGGLGTDTQYF. The genes are TRBV4-1 and TRBJ2-3, with TRBD2 matching over 7 bases. After removal of 1 base from V and 1 base from J, the junction contained 5 bases not matched to a gene. Germline CDR1 MGHRA, CDR2 YSYEKL. CDR3 length equals 16 residues.

The rearrangement joins TRBV18 to TRBJ2-2; D might be TRBD1 (5 bases). From germline, CDR1 is KGHSH and CDR2 LQKENI. The ends were cut back, 0 bases at V and 5 bases at J, with 10 bases in the middle. This CDR3 is 15 amino acids long. CDR3 bases: TGTGCCAGCTCACCACCCACGGACACGACCGGGGAGCTGTTTTTT. Its protein product is CASSPPTDTTGELFF.

The chain uses TRBV7-9 and TRBJ2-7, with D unresolved. CDR1 is SEHNR and CDR2 is FQNEAQ in the germline V gene (reference sequence). V was pared by 5 bases and J by 5 bases, with 13 bases between. The length of the CDR3 is 13 residues. DNA for the CDR3: TGTGCCAGCAGCATCCTCTCCAGGCACGAGCAGTACTTC. Its translation is CASSILSRHEQYF.

The J gene is TRBJ1-2, the V gene TRBV7-9; D is uncertain. With 6 bases removed from V and 3 bases from J, the gap between germline ends came to 8 bases. CDR3 length: 12 amino acids. CDR1 SEHNR and CDR2 FQNEAQ come from the germline V gene (reference sequence). CDR3 sequence: CASSDGDYGYTF. The CDR3 bases are TGTGCCAGCAGTGACGGGGACTATGGCTACACCTTC.

This clone has more than one count but fewer than ten. The CDR3 loop is CASSPTGIETQYF. The CDR3, as DNA: TGTGCCAGCAGCCCCACAGGGATAGAGACCCAGTACTTC. This chain links TRBV28 with TRBJ2-5; D is perhaps TRBD1 (6 bases). The germline V gene has CDR1 MDHEN and CDR2 SYDVKM. V dropped 6 bases and J dropped 4 bases, with 12 bases sitting between them. The CDR3 length is 13 residues.